One and the same sample provided the 14 T cell receptor beta chains below, sequenced in a study of T cells in Graves' hyperthyroidism and ophthalmopathy. TCR beta CDR3 region amplification was performed from RNA transcripts. The TCR CDR3 was amplified in a first-round RT-PCR using the HTBI primer set. One entry per CDR3 protein results from TCRdb running MiXCR on the multiplex PCR reads. The sample has 300,000 to 350,000 distinct CDR3 sequences, roughly 15% seen once. Sequenced: blood. Receptor source: a man between 25 and 39 years old with Graves' hyperthyroidism.

This clonotype was seen ten or more times. The CDR3 spells CASSLSWGEDNEQFF. The CDR3 DNA follows: TGTGCCAGCAGCTTAAGTTGGGGGGAAGACAATGAGCAGTTCTTC. The V and J genes are TRBV7-3 and TRBJ2-1; TRBD2 is a possible D gene (6 bases). Germline loops: CDR1 SGHTA, CDR2 FQGTGA. V was pared by 1 base and J by 5 bases, with 12 bases between. The CDR3 has 15 amino acids.

This sequence joins TRBV27 and TRBJ1-5; weak D call: TRBD1 (5 bases). The CDR3 is 14 amino acids. Germline V gene data show CDR1 as MNHEY and CDR2 as SMNVEV (reference sequence). Trimming took off 3 bases at V and 9 bases at J, with 15 bases between the two ends. This chain's CDR3 is CASSFGRGTGPQHF. The CDR3 DNA is TGTGCCAGCAGTTTCGGACGGGGAACAGGGCCCCAGCATTTT.

This clonotype was recorded many times. The rearrangement joins TRBV3-1 to TRBJ1-1, with D hard to call. Germline CDR1 is LGHDT and CDR2 is YNNKEL (reference sequence). The length of the CDR3 is 13 residues. Trimming stripped 4 bases from V and 6 bases from J, with 12 bases between. The CDR3 DNA reads TGTGCCAGCAGCCCCAGACGGGGTTCTGAAGCTTTCTTT. Protein product: CASSPRRGSEAFF.

This clonotype appeared a few times. V is TRBV24-1 and J is TRBJ2-1; 8 nucleotides line up with TRBD2. The CDR3 spans 19 residues. With 4 bases clipped from V and 0 bases from J, the junction kept 13 bases outside the gene matches. Germline V gene sequence: CDR1 KGHDR, CDR2 SFDVKD. The CDR3 region is CATSEMPGVAGSSYNEQFF. CDR3 sequence (DNA): TGTGCCACCAGTGAGATGCCGGGGGTAGCGGGAAGCTCCTACAATGAGCAGTTCTTC.

This clonotype was recorded at least ten times. The V and J genes are TRBV28 and TRBJ1-2, with D uncertain. CDR1 is MDHEN and CDR2 is SYDVKM in the germline V gene. Between the trimmed V and J ends, which lost 4 bases and 4 bases, there was a span of 16 bases. The CDR3 is 15 residues long. The CDR3 here is CASSSTFRGSYGYTF. Written as DNA, the CDR3 is TGTGCCAGCAGTTCAACCTTCCGGGGTTCCTATGGCTACACCTTC.

This clonotype has more than one count but fewer than ten. The chain uses TRBV12-3 or TRBV12-4 and TRBJ2-7; the D gene is possibly TRBD1 (5 bases). This CDR3 has 16 residues. Trimming shortened V by 3 bases and J by 6 bases, and 21 bases separated the two germline ends. CDR3 coding DNA: TGTGCCAGCAGTTTCGAATCAAGGGGTGGGGCCCCCGAGCAGTACTTC. Encoded protein: CASSFESRGGAPEQYF.

The chain carries TRBV12-3 or TRBV12-4 and TRBJ2-1; weak D call: TRBD2 (6 bases). With 7 bases removed from V and 2 bases from J, the gap between germline ends came to 18 bases. The CDR3 is 16 residues long. The CDR3: CASNVSGRGPYNEQFF. CDR3 nucleotides: TGTGCCAGCAACGTCTCCGGGAGAGGGCCCTACAATGAGCAGTTCTTC.

The chain links TRBV7-9 to TRBJ2-7; 7 bases map to TRBD2. From germline, CDR1 is SEHNR and CDR2 FQNEAQ (reference sequence). The CDR3 has 13 amino acids. With V trimmed by 2 bases and J by 9 bases, 7 bases remained unmatched. CDR3: CASSLWEGGAQYF. The CDR3 region has the DNA TGTGCCAGCAGCTTATGGGAGGGAGGTGCGCAGTACTTC.

The chain has TRBV6-1 and TRBJ1-3; D gene ambiguous. The CDR3 covers 13 residues. Between the trimmed V and J ends, which lost 5 bases and 7 bases, there was a span of 12 bases. Germline CDR1 MNHNS, CDR2 SASEGT. In DNA, the CDR3 is TGTGCCAGCAGTAGTAGGAGCGGGAACACCATATATTTT. Translation gives CASSSRSGNTIYF.

The V gene is TRBV9, the J gene TRBJ2-3, with TRBD2 matching 10 bases. This CDR3 comprises 16 residues. CDR1 is SGDLS, CDR2 YYNGEE, per germline. The junction had 11 bases not matched to a gene; V was cut back by 4 bases and J by 6 bases. CDR3 DNA sequence: TGTGCCAGCAGCCTCCCCGGAGGGACTAGCGAGGATACGCAGTATTTT. As protein: CASSLPGGTSEDTQYF.

V usage is TRBV12-5 and J usage is TRBJ2-2; 13 bases agree with TRBD2. Per the germline V gene, CDR1 is LGHNT and CDR2 is FRNRAP. This CDR3 spans 20 amino acids. V lost 0 bases and J lost 3; bases outside the gene matches: 10. CDR3 in amino acids: CASGLVLGAGLAGDTGELFF. The DNA for the CDR3 is TGTGCTAGTGGTTTGGTACTGGGGGCCGGACTAGCGGGAGACACCGGGGAGCTGTTTTTT.

Regarding this clonotype: One junction end does not reproduce the germline sequence, and a read error may be involved. The rearrangement uses TRBV28 and TRBJ2-2, with D perhaps given as TRBD1 or TRBD2 (5 bases each). This CDR3 is 13 amino acids long. CDR1 and CDR2 from the germline V gene are MDHEN and SYDVKM. CDR3 DNA sequence: TGTGCCAGCGGACCTGGGGGTGCCGGGGAGCTGCTTTTT. This translates into CASGPGGAGELLF.

The V call is TRBV3-1, the J call TRBJ2-5, with 13 nucleotides matching TRBD2. The CDR3 spans 17 residues. Germline V gives CDR1 LGHDT, CDR2 YNNKEL (reference sequence). With 4 bases clipped from V and 2 bases from J, the junction kept 7 bases outside the gene matches. CDR3 amino acids: CASSLRTSGSGQETQYF. Here the CDR3 DNA reads TGTGCCAGCAGCCTTCGGACTAGCGGGAGCGGGCAAGAGACCCAGTACTTC.

This clonotype was seen only a few times. V is TRBV7-2 and J is TRBJ2-2; D is uncertain. The V and J ends lost 5 bases and 1 base respectively, with 11 bases between them. CDR3 length: 15 residues. Per the germline V gene, CDR1 is SGHTA and CDR2 is FQGNSA. The CDR3 spells CASSPHRLNTGELFF. The CDR3 DNA reads as TGTGCCAGCAGCCCGCATAGGTTGAACACCGGGGAGCTGTTTTTT.